These 12 T cell receptor beta chains share one sample of origin, sequenced in a study of T-cell reconstitution after alpha-beta-depleted transplantation in children. It was with unique molecular identifiers that the TCRbeta library was prepared. TCRdb reprocessed the PCR reads with MiXCR, giving one entry per CDR3 protein. The table shows approximately 270,000 distinct CDR3 sequences, with 20% to 30% occurring only once. Specimen: PBMCs, mostly from graft donor cells, collected 360 days after TCRalphabeta/CD19-depleted stem cell transplant. These receptor sequences come from a female patient aged 2 to 10 who had a stem cell transplant for congenital amegakaryocytic thrombocytopenia, so the T cells may come from the graft donor.

The chain couples TRBV2 to TRBJ1-5; a weak D match, TRBD1 (6 bases). This CDR3 spans 14 amino acids. CDR1 is SNHLY, CDR2 FYNNEI, per germline. Trimming pared 4 bases from V and 4 bases from J, leaving 11 bases between. The CDR3 region has the DNA TGTGCCAGCAGTGCCGGGGGCGCGAATCAGCCCCAGCATTTT. It encodes CASSAGGANQPQHF.

J is TRBJ2-2 and V is TRBV12-3 or TRBV12-4; TRBD1 might be the D (5 bases). Trimming shortened V by 3 bases and J by 0 bases, and 14 bases separated the two germline ends. The CDR3 loop spans 17 amino acids. The chain's CDR3 is CASSFRTRWANTGELFF. The CDR3 DNA is TGTGCCAGCAGTTTCAGGACAAGGTGGGCGAACACCGGGGAGCTGTTTTTT.

In its sample, this clonotype was seen many times. This rearrangement joins TRBV28 to TRBJ2-5, with D maybe TRBD1 (6 bases). Trimming removed 5 bases at V and 4 bases at J, with 14 bases between. CDR1 and CDR2 from the germline V gene are MDHEN and SYDVKM. CDR3 length: 14 residues. CDR3 bases: TGTGCCAGCAGTGTGCCTACAGGGCCAGAGACCCAGTACTTC. Translated: CASSVPTGPETQYF.

The table lists this clonotype with many counts. CDR3 amino acids: CSAPRTGEPYEQYF. The CDR3 DNA follows: TGCAGTGCTCCAAGGACAGGGGAGCCCTACGAGCAGTACTTC. V usage is TRBV20-1 and J usage is TRBJ2-7; TRBD1 matches 9 bases. V lost 5 bases to trimming and J lost 2 bases; unmatched junction nucleotides: 7. Looked up from germline, CDR1 is DFQATT and CDR2 is SNEGSKA (reference sequence). The CDR3 is made up of 14 amino acids.

V and J are TRBV5-6 and TRBJ1-5; no definite D call. The germline gives CDR1 SGHDT, CDR2 YYEEEE. Trimming removed 0 bases from V and 0 bases from J, with 10 bases in between. This CDR3 region has 16 residues. The CDR3 sequence is CASSLARGTSNQPQHF. The CDR3 DNA sequence: TGTGCCAGCAGCTTGGCCCGGGGTACTAGCAATCAGCCCCAGCATTTT.

The chain has TRBV12-3 or TRBV12-4 and TRBJ1-1, with 11 bases identical to TRBD1. The CDR3 loop spans 15 amino acids. V lost 3 bases, J lost 5 bases, and 5 bases stayed unmatched. CDR3 DNA sequence: TGTGCCAGCAGTTTCGGACAGGGGGCGGGTACTGAAGCTTTCTTT. This encodes CASSFGQGAGTEAFF.

The CDR3 DNA is TGTGCCAGCAATCAACTAGCGGGAGGTGCAGATACGCAGTATTTT. This gives the protein CASNQLAGGADTQYF. The genes are TRBV6-2 or TRBV6-3 and TRBJ2-3; 12 bases line up with TRBD2. The CDR3 extends over 15 amino acids. CDR1 is MNHEY, CDR2 SVGEGT, per germline. Trimming took 7 bases from V and 4 from J; bases not matched to a gene: 6.

At least ten counts were recorded for this clonotype. This sequence joins TRBV12-3 or TRBV12-4 and TRBJ2-1; 9 bases align to TRBD1. J gave up 5 bases and V 5 bases, and 7 bases lay outside the gene matches. CDR3 length equals 15 residues. The CDR3 region has the DNA TGTGCCAGCAGTGTGGACAGGGGTATCAACAATGAGCAGTTCTTC. This codes for CASSVDRGINNEQFF.

On this clonotype itself: One junction end disagrees with the germline gene, perhaps due to a read error. This chain joins TRBV7-9 and TRBJ1-1; weak D call: TRBD1 (5 bases). The CDR3 is 11 residues long. Germline loops: CDR1 SEHNR, CDR2 FQNEAQ (reference sequence). The CDR3 nucleotides are TGTGCCAGCAGTACAGGCACTGAAGCTCTCTTT. Translation: CASSTGTEALF.

This clonotype occurred a few times. The chain uses TRBV20-1 and TRBJ2-1; maybe TRBD2 (5 bases). This CDR3 region has 17 residues. V was shortened by 1 base and J by 1 base, with 17 bases between the two germline ends. Germline V gene data show CDR1 as DFQATT and CDR2 as SNEGSKA (reference sequence). The CDR3 region is CSARGGFDGSSYNEQFF. Here the CDR3 DNA reads TGCAGTGCTAGAGGGGGATTTGATGGGAGTTCCTACAATGAGCAGTTCTTC.

This clonotype was counted a few times. The chain links TRBV7-2 to TRBJ2-3; D uncertain. The CDR3 runs 15 residues. Trimming shortened V by 3 bases and J by 3 bases, and 13 bases separated the two germline ends. Germline V gives CDR1 SGHTA, CDR2 FQGNSA. CDR3 residues: CASSFLQARTDTQYF. The DNA for the CDR3 is TGTGCCAGCAGCTTTCTCCAGGCTCGGACAGATACGCAGTATTTT.

The CDR3 sequence is CASSQAGTADNSPLHF. CDR3 DNA sequence: TGCGCCAGCAGCCAGGCTGGGACAGCAGATAATTCACCCCTCCACTTT. The chain employs TRBV4-1 and TRBJ1-6, with 7 bases lining up with TRBD1. From germline, CDR1 is MGHRA and CDR2 YSYEKL. The CDR3 runs 16 residues. Trimming removed 3 bases from V and 5 bases from J; junction bases left unmatched: 7.